These T cell receptor beta chains were read from a single sample in a study of patients and donors after allogeneic stem cell transplantation. From the RT-PCR reads, TCRdb called clonotypes with MiXCR, one entry per CDR3 protein. The sample lists approximately 200,000 distinct CDR3 sequences; 41% were seen once. The material sequenced was blood, either unsorted or a sorted T cell fraction (not recorded which). Source of these receptors: a human donor who was either an allogeneic HSCT recipient or a stem cell or donor lymphocyte infusion donor (not recorded which). It is not recorded whose cells these are; they may come from a transplant donor. The CDR3 runs from the conserved cysteine through the conserved F or W. D genes are given only for firm matches. Size values are once, few and many counts, or a class for expanded clones, and some rows have none.

clone size: few
V gene: TRBV5-1
D gene: TRBD1
J gene: TRBJ1-6
CDR3 protein: CASSSVDPGTGTSPLHF
CDR3 DNA: TGCGCCAGCAGCTCTGTGGACCCCGGGACAGGGACTTCACCCCTCCACTTT

clone size: .
V gene: TRBV5-5
D gene: .
J gene: TRBJ1-2
CDR3 protein: CASSLRRVQDGYTF
CDR3 DNA: TGTGCCAGCAGCTTGCGTCGGGTGCAAGATGGCTACACCTTC

clone size: few
V gene: TRBV24-1
D gene: .
J gene: TRBJ1-2
CDR3 protein: CATSDPGRPGGYTF
CDR3 DNA: TGTGCCACCAGTGATCCCGGCCGGCCAGGGGGCTACACCTTC

clone size: .
V gene: TRBV7-9
D gene: TRBD1
J gene: TRBJ1-3
CDR3 protein: CASSVGQRNTIYF
CDR3 DNA: TGTGCCAGCAGCGTGGGACAGCGAAACACCATATATTTT

clone size: .
V gene: TRBV29-1
D gene: TRBD2
J gene: TRBJ2-7
CDR3 protein: CSVEVGTSGRYF
CDR3 DNA: TGCAGCGTTGAAGTAGGGACTAGCGGGAGATACTTC

clone size: .
V gene: TRBV12-3/TRBV12-4
D gene: TRBD2
J gene: TRBJ2-7
CDR3 protein: CASSRLGLAGPYEQYF
CDR3 DNA: TGTGCCAGCAGCCGACTCGGACTAGCGGGACCCTACGAGCAGTACTTC

clone size: .
V gene: TRBV12-3/TRBV12-4
D gene: TRBD1
J gene: TRBJ2-2
CDR3 protein: CASSSDRADTGELFF
CDR3 DNA: TGTGCCAGCAGTTCCGACAGGGCAGACACCGGGGAGCTGTTTTTT

clone size: .
V gene: TRBV2
D gene: .
J gene: TRBJ2-3
CDR3 protein: CASRPYTDTQYF
CDR3 DNA: TGTGCCAGCCGGCCTTACACAGATACGCAGTATTTT

clone size: .
V gene: TRBV7-2
D gene: .
J gene: TRBJ1-1
CDR3 protein: CASSTDTMNTEAFF
CDR3 DNA: TGTGCCAGCAGCACAGACACCATGAACACTGAAGCTTTCTTT

clone size: few
V gene: TRBV20-1
D gene: TRBD2
J gene: TRBJ2-2
CDR3 protein: CSASPSGRNTGELFF
CDR3 DNA: TGCAGTGCTAGTCCCAGCGGGAGGAACACCGGGGAGCTGTTTTTT

clone size: .
V gene: TRBV4-3
D gene: TRBD1
J gene: TRBJ2-3
CDR3 protein: CASSLGGQADTQYF
CDR3 DNA: TGCGCCAGCAGCCTGGGGGGACAGGCAGATACGCAGTATTTT

clone size: .
V gene: TRBV27
D gene: .
J gene: TRBJ2-1
CDR3 protein: CASSSRGYGIDVSYNEQFF
CDR3 DNA: TGTGCCAGCAGTTCCAGGGGATACGGGATAGATGTCTCCTACAATGAGCAGTTCTTC

clone size: .
V gene: TRBV6-5
D gene: .
J gene: TRBJ1-3
CDR3 protein: CASSPRAGGSGNTIYF
CDR3 DNA: TGTGCCAGCAGCCCCAGGGCTGGGGGCTCTGGAAACACCATATATTTT

clone size: .
V gene: TRBV4-1
D gene: .
J gene: TRBJ1-1
CDR3 protein: CASSPGEGLNTEAFF
CDR3 DNA: TGCGCCAGCAGCCCCGGGGAGGGGCTGAACACTGAAGCTTTCTTT

clone size: .
V gene: TRBV2
D gene: TRBD1
J gene: TRBJ2-7
CDR3 protein: CASKTGGKYEQYF
CDR3 DNA: TGTGCCAGCAAAACAGGGGGGAAGTACGAGCAGTACTTC

clone size: .
V gene: TRBV2
D gene: TRBD2
J gene: TRBJ2-1
CDR3 protein: CASSGELREVYHEQFF
CDR3 DNA: TGTGCCAGCAGTGGGGAATTACGGGAGGTTTATCATGAGCAGTTCTTC

clone size: .
V gene: TRBV12-3/TRBV12-4
D gene: TRBD1
J gene: TRBJ2-1
CDR3 protein: CASSSPGQAYNEQFF
CDR3 DNA: TGTGCCAGCAGTTCTCCGGGACAGGCCTACAATGAGCAGTTCTTC

clone size: .
V gene: TRBV18
D gene: TRBD2
J gene: TRBJ2-1
CDR3 protein: CASSPRGGSYNEQFF
CDR3 DNA: TGTGCCAGCTCACCACGGGGGGGCTCCTACAATGAGCAGTTCTTC

clone size: .
V gene: TRBV24-1
D gene: .
J gene: TRBJ2-3
CDR3 protein: CATSDAGSSTDTQYF
CDR3 DNA: TGTGCCACCAGTGATGCAGGGAGTAGCACAGATACGCAGTATTTT

clone size: many
V gene: TRBV29-1
D gene: .
J gene: TRBJ1-3
CDR3 protein: CSVATGSGNTIYF
CDR3 DNA: TGCAGCGTTGCGACAGGTTCTGGAAACACCATATATTTT

clone size: few
V gene: TRBV12-3/TRBV12-4
D gene: .
J gene: TRBJ1-1
CDR3 protein: CASSPRKVNTEAFF
CDR3 DNA: TGTGCCAGCAGCCCTAGGAAGGTTAACACTGAAGCTTTCTTT

clone size: .
V gene: TRBV12-3/TRBV12-4
D gene: .
J gene: TRBJ1-4
CDR3 protein: CASSDGGQTWEKLFF
CDR3 DNA: TGTGCCAGCAGTGACGGCGGACAAACCTGGGAAAAACTGTTTTTT

clone size: many
V gene: TRBV5-1
D gene: .
J gene: TRBJ1-4
CDR3 protein: CASSLLTSEKLFF
CDR3 DNA: TGCGCCAGCAGCTTGTTGACATCGGAAAAACTGTTTTTT

clone size: few
V gene: TRBV15
D gene: TRBD1
J gene: TRBJ1-1
CDR3 protein: CATSLEQGTSAFF
CDR3 DNA: TGTGCCACCAGCCTCGAACAGGGGACATCTGCTTTCTTT

clone size: .
V gene: TRBV12-3/TRBV12-4
D gene: .
J gene: TRBJ2-3
CDR3 protein: CASRLLTDTQYF
CDR3 DNA: TGTGCCAGCAGACTACTCACAGATACGCAGTATTTT

clone size: .
V gene: TRBV6-1
D gene: .
J gene: TRBJ1-2
CDR3 protein: CASSEDRDSGYTF
CDR3 DNA: TGTGCCAGCAGTGAAGACAGGGATAGTGGCTACACCTTC

clone size: once
V gene: TRBV5-1
D gene: .
J gene: TRBJ1-6
CDR3 protein: CASSLQDTYNSPLHF
CDR3 DNA: TGCGCCAGCAGCTTACAGGATACTTATAATTCACCCCTCCACTTT

clone size: .
V gene: TRBV5-6
D gene: TRBD1
J gene: TRBJ2-5
CDR3 protein: CASSLDPTGQETQYF
CDR3 DNA: TGTGCCAGCAGCTTGGACCCGACAGGGCAAGAGACCCAGTACTTC

clone size: few
V gene: TRBV12-3/TRBV12-4
D gene: TRBD1
J gene: TRBJ1-4
CDR3 protein: CASILGTGEKLFF
CDR3 DNA: TGTGCCAGCATTTTAGGGACAGGGGAAAAACTGTTTTTT

clone size: few
V gene: TRBV7-2
D gene: .
J gene: TRBJ2-3
CDR3 protein: CASSLRDTQYF
CDR3 DNA: TGTGCCAGCAGCTTAAGAGATACGCAGTATTTT

clone size: few
V gene: TRBV7-8
D gene: .
J gene: TRBJ1-5
CDR3 protein: CASSSGVVSNQPQHF
CDR3 DNA: TGTGCCAGCAGCTCGGGCGTCGTTAGCAATCAGCCCCAGCATTTT

clone size: .
V gene: TRBV6-2/TRBV6-3
D gene: .
J gene: TRBJ2-7
CDR3 protein: CAREHYEQYF
CDR3 DNA: TGTGCCAGAGAGCACTACGAGCAGTACTTC

clone size: few
V gene: TRBV29-1
D gene: .
J gene: TRBJ1-3
CDR3 protein: CSVGQSSGNTIYF
CDR3 DNA: TGCAGCGTTGGACAGAGCTCTGGAAACACCATATATTTT

clone size: .
V gene: TRBV10-3
D gene: .
J gene: TRBJ1-2
CDR3 protein: CAIAQTLQVDQSYGYTF
CDR3 DNA: TGTGCCATCGCCCAGACTCTACAGGTTGACCAGAGCTATGGCTACACCTTC

clone size: .
V gene: TRBV15
D gene: TRBD2
J gene: TRBJ2-1
CDR3 protein: CATSRGLAGGGNEQFF
CDR3 DNA: TGTGCCACCAGCAGAGGACTAGCGGGAGGTGGCAATGAGCAGTTCTTC

clone size: few
V gene: TRBV11-1
D gene: .
J gene: TRBJ1-3
CDR3 protein: CASSLDTSWNTIYF
CDR3 DNA: TGTGCCAGCAGCCTTGACACTTCCTGGAACACCATATATTTT

clone size: .
V gene: TRBV30
D gene: TRBD1
J gene: TRBJ2-2
CDR3 protein: CACRQGKEAGELFF
CDR3 DNA: TGTGCCTGCCGACAGGGAAAGGAGGCCGGGGAGCTGTTTTTT

clone size: .
V gene: TRBV27
D gene: .
J gene: TRBJ1-4
CDR3 protein: CASSLNRENEKLFF
CDR3 DNA: TGTGCCAGCAGTTTAAACAGGGAAAATGAAAAACTGTTTTTT

clone size: .
V gene: TRBV5-1
D gene: .
J gene: TRBJ2-3
CDR3 protein: CASSLARRDTQYF
CDR3 DNA: TGCGCCAGCAGCTTGGCCCGGAGAGATACGCAGTATTTT

clone size: few
V gene: TRBV29-1
D gene: .
J gene: TRBJ2-1
CDR3 protein: CSADRSQDNEQFF
CDR3 DNA: TGCAGCGCAGACAGGAGCCAAGACAATGAGCAGTTCTTC

clone size: .
V gene: TRBV30
D gene: .
J gene: TRBJ1-1
CDR3 protein: CAWMKGIRDRPEAFF
CDR3 DNA: TGTGCCTGGATGAAAGGGATTCGCGATAGGCCTGAAGCTTTCTTT

clone size: .
V gene: TRBV12-3/TRBV12-4
D gene: TRBD1
J gene: TRBJ1-4
CDR3 protein: CASSLRQGNEKLFF
CDR3 DNA: TGTGCCAGCAGTTTACGACAGGGAAATGAAAAACTGTTTTTT

clone size: .
V gene: TRBV20-1
D gene: TRBD2
J gene: TRBJ2-1
CDR3 protein: CSARGLAGSSSYNEQFF
CDR3 DNA: TGCAGTGCTAGAGGACTAGCGGGAAGTAGCTCCTACAATGAGCAGTTCTTC